These 25 T cell receptor beta chains originate from one sample sequenced in a study of blood T cell repertoires in COVID-19. The data were produced by immunoSEQ multiplex PCR, yet TCRdb's version contains in-frame clones alone and is incomplete. The table has 250,000 to 350,000 clones, around 90% seen once. Specimen: peripheral blood. These receptors came from a man aged 18 to 29 with active or convalescent COVID-19.

This clone was observed once. The genes are TRBV12-1 and TRBJ2-1; TRBD2, the table's D call, was not compared with the DNA. TRBV12-1 is termed a pseudogene. CDR3 length equals 16 residues. The CDR3 is CASSGRSGRKGNEQFF. CDR3 nucleotide sequence: TGTGCCAGCAGCGGACGGAGCGGGAGAAAAGGCAATGAGCAGTTCTTC.

CDR3 sequence: CASSPRSGRSTGELFF. Here the CDR3 DNA reads TGTGCCAGCAGCCCCAGGAGCGGGAGGAGCACCGGGGAGCTGTTTTTT. The chain joins TRBV7-9 to TRBJ2-2; 9 nucleotides line up with TRBD2. This CDR3 has 16 residues. The germline CDR1 and CDR2 sequences are SEHNR and FQNEAQ (reference sequence). With V trimmed by 5 bases and J by 4 bases, 8 bases remained unmatched. Supplemented by reference TRBV7-9 and TRBJ2-2, the full variable domain reads DTGVSQNPRHKITKRGQNVTFRCDPISEHNRLYWYRQTLGQGPEFLTYFQNEAQLEKSRLLSDRFSAERPKGSFSTLEIQRTEQGDSAMYLCASSPRSGRSTGELFFGEGSRLTVL.

CDR3 DNA: TGTGCCAGCTCCGGGACTAGCGGTTCAGATACGCAGTATTTT. Translation: CASSGTSGSDTQYF. V is TRBV3-1 (or the pseudogene TRBV3-2) and J is TRBJ2-3; 11 positions agree with TRBD2. With 8 bases clipped from V and 4 bases from J, the junction kept 5 bases outside the gene matches. The length of the CDR3 is 14 residues. Germline CDR1 LGHDT, CDR2 YNNKEL (reference sequence).

The chain uses TRBV15 and TRBJ2-2; D is possibly TRBD2 (7 bases). CDR1 is LNHNV, CDR2 YYDKDF, per germline (reference sequence). The CDR3 runs to 17 residues. Trimming pared 0 bases from V and 0 bases from J, leaving 11 bases between. The CDR3 coding sequence is TGTGCCACCAGCAGAGATCGGGGGGCGCCGAACACCGGGGAGCTGTTTTTT. This translates into CATSRDRGAPNTGELFF.

The rearrangement uses TRBV2 and TRBJ2-7, with 7 nucleotides matching TRBD1. Per the germline V gene, CDR1 is SNHLY and CDR2 is FYNNEI. J was trimmed by 2 bases and V by 4 bases; bases with no gene match: 14. CDR3 size: 17 residues. In nucleotides, the CDR3 is TGTGCCAGCAGTGGTCCCGGGACAGTGCGAAACGCCTACGAGCAGTACTTC. Amino acid sequence: CASSGPGTVRNAYEQYF.

The chain links TRBV6-5 to TRBJ1-3; a weak D match, TRBD1 (5 bases). The length of the CDR3 is 15 residues. Germline lookup yields CDR1 MNHEY and CDR2 SVGAGI. V gave up 5 bases and J gave up 0 bases, with 11 bases separating them. Here the CDR3 reads CASSIDRFSGNTIYF. The CDR3 DNA is TGTGCCAGCAGTATCGACAGATTCTCTGGAAACACCATATATTTT.

The chain has TRBV27 and TRBJ2-7; 10 bases map to TRBD1. CDR1 is MNHEY and CDR2 is SMNVEV in the germline V gene (reference sequence). This CDR3 comprises 15 residues. After removal of 5 bases from V and 6 bases from J, the junction contained 10 bases not matched to a gene. The CDR3 protein is CASSPIGTGVSEQYF. The CDR3 nucleotides are TGTGCCAGCAGTCCGATCGGGACAGGGGTAAGCGAGCAGTACTTC.

This clone was observed a single time. The chain has TRBV19 and TRBJ1-5; 7 bases are shared with TRBD1. V was pared by 8 bases and J by 4 bases, with 5 bases of the junction left unmatched. The length of the CDR3 is 13 residues. Germline CDR1 is LNHDA and CDR2 is SQIVND (reference sequence). The CDR3 coding sequence is TGTGCCAGTTCTAGGGACAGAAATCAGCCCCAGCATTTT. It yields the protein CASSRDRNQPQHF.

The chain carries TRBV5-1 and TRBJ2-5; D unresolved. This CDR3 is built from 13 residues. The germline V gene has CDR1 SGHRS and CDR2 YFSETQ. Trimming pared 0 bases from V and 4 bases from J, leaving 7 bases between. DNA for the CDR3: TGCGCCAGCAGCTTGGGGTTCGGAGAGACCCAGTACTTC. This translates into CASSLGFGETQYF.

The chain is built from TRBV5-6 and TRBJ1-2; 7 bases match TRBD1. J lost 6 bases, V lost 0 bases, and 5 bases had no gene match. This CDR3 spans 14 amino acids. CDR1 and CDR2 (germline): SGHDT, YYEEEE. The CDR3: CASSLVGTVDGYTF. CDR3 in DNA: TGTGCCAGCAGCTTGGTCGGGACAGTAGATGGCTACACCTTC. The full variable domain, rest sourced from reference TRBV5-6 and TRBJ1-2, is DAGVTQSPTHLIKTRGQQVTLRCSPKSGHDTVSWYQQALGQGPQFIFQYYEEEERQRGNFPDRFSGHQFPNYSSELNVNALLLGDSALYLCASSLVGTVDGYTFGSGTRLTVV.

Only a few counts were recorded for this clone. J is TRBJ1-2 and V is TRBV24-1; D gene ambiguous. CDR1 is KGHDR, CDR2 SFDVKD, per germline. This CDR3 region has 13 residues. V lost 5 bases and J lost 0, with 6 bases in between. The CDR3 coding sequence is TGTGCCACCAGTGGTGGAGCTAACTATGGCTACACCTTC. This encodes CATSGGANYGYTF.

The gene calls are TRBV5-4 and TRBJ2-4; no clear D gene. The length of the CDR3 is 14 residues. From germline, CDR1 is SGHNT and CDR2 YYREEE (reference sequence). V was shortened by 1 base and J by 8 bases, with 13 bases between the two germline ends. CDR3 sequence (DNA): TGTGCCAGCAGCTTGCGACGAGGTACTGACATTCAGTACTTC. This translates into CASSLRRGTDIQYF.

J is TRBJ2-7 and V is TRBV5-1, with TRBD2 matching 10 bases. Germline V lookup: CDR1 SGHRS, CDR2 YFSETQ. The CDR3 contains 15 residues. Trimming took 6 bases from V and 2 from J; bases not matched to a gene: 8. CDR3 coding DNA: TGCGCCAGCACCCCCCTAGCGGGAGTAACCTACGAGCAGTACTTC. Its protein is CASTPLAGVTYEQYF.

There are a few counts of this clone. This rearrangement joins TRBV4-1 to TRBJ2-1, with 9 nucleotides matching TRBD1. CDR1 is MGHRA, CDR2 YSYEKL, per germline. V was pared by 3 bases and J by 6 bases, with 9 bases of the junction left unmatched. The CDR3 sequence is 16 residues long. The DNA of the CDR3 is TGCGCCAGCAGCCACCGCCCGGGACAGGGTGGCAATGAGCAGTTCTTC. Encoded protein: CASSHRPGQGGNEQFF.

The gene calls are TRBV6-1 and TRBJ1-4; 11 nucleotides match TRBD1. Germline V lookup: CDR1 MNHNS, CDR2 SASEGT. The CDR3 loop spans 16 amino acids. V lost 4 bases to trimming and J lost 7 bases; unmatched junction nucleotides: 8. CDR3 loop: CASSVQFGTGGEKLFF. In DNA, the CDR3 is TGTGCCAGCAGTGTACAATTCGGGACAGGGGGTGAAAAACTGTTTTTT.

The chain carries TRBV5-1 and TRBJ2-6, with D tentatively TRBD2 (5 bases). This CDR3 is built from 16 residues. CDR1 and CDR2 (germline): SGHRS, YFSETQ. V lost 2 bases and J 0 bases, leaving 9 bases between the germline ends. The CDR3 loop is CASSLRETSGANVLTF. CDR3 in DNA: TGCGCCAGCAGCTTACGGGAAACCTCTGGGGCCAACGTCCTGACTTTC. The entire variable domain, with the rest obtained from reference TRBV5-1 and TRBJ2-6, is as follows: KAGVTQTPRYLIKTRGQQVTLSCSPISGHRSVSWYQQTPGQGLQFLFEYFSETQRNKGNFPGRFSGRQFSNSRSEMNVSTLELGDSALYLCASSLRETSGANVLTFGAGSRLTVL.

The CDR3 loop reads CASNLNRGSYGYTF. CDR3 in DNA: TGTGCCAGCAATTTAAACAGGGGTAGCTATGGCTACACCTTC. The chain recombines TRBV2 with TRBJ1-2, with TRBD1 identical over 7 bases. The CDR3 is made up of 14 amino acids. Germline V gives CDR1 SNHLY, CDR2 FYNNEI. The V gene end was trimmed by 7 bases and the J gene end by 4 bases; junction bases not matched to a gene: 9.

This sequence joins TRBV18 and TRBJ1-4; 10 bases are a match to TRBD1. Trimming removed 3 bases from V and 3 bases from J; junction bases left unmatched: 4. CDR3 length: 16 amino acids. Germline V gene lookup returns CDR1 KGHSH and CDR2 LQKENI. Written as DNA, the CDR3 is TGTGCCAGCTCACCCGACGACAGGGGGCCTAATGAAAAACTGTTTTTT. Translating gives CASSPDDRGPNEKLFF.

This clone was seen a single time. The chain links TRBV5-6 to TRBJ2-1, with 9 positions matching TRBD2. J gave up 10 bases and V 2 bases, and 10 bases lay outside the gene matches. The germline gives CDR1 SGHDT, CDR2 YYEEEE. This CDR3 has 15 amino acids. CDR3 in amino acids: CASSFKSGRLGEQFF. CDR3 coding DNA: TGTGCCAGCAGCTTCAAGAGCGGGAGGCTCGGAGAGCAGTTCTTC.

This clone was found once. This rearrangement joins TRBV5-8 to TRBJ2-1, with 10 nucleotides matching TRBD2. Germline-derived CDR1 and CDR2 are SGHTS and YDEGEE. J was trimmed by 8 bases and V by 2 bases; bases with no gene match: 7. CDR3 length: 15 amino acids. In DNA form, the CDR3 reads TGTGCCAGCAGCTTAGGAGCGGGAGGGTATGATGAGCAGTTCTTC. Protein product: CASSLGAGGYDEQFF.

The chain links TRBV3-1 (or the pseudogene TRBV3-2) to TRBJ1-4; D gene unclear. The germline V and J ends were trimmed by 3 bases and 0 bases, with 11 bases remaining between them. Germline lookup yields CDR1 LGHDT and CDR2 YNNKEL (reference sequence). This CDR3 has 16 residues. CDR3 amino acids: CASSHYSSATNEKLFF. CDR3 in DNA: TGTGCCAGCAGCCATTATAGCAGTGCAACTAATGAAAAACTGTTTTTT.

This chain joins TRBV28 and TRBJ2-2; the match to TRBD1 covers 12 bases. Germline V gene data show CDR1 as MDHEN and CDR2 as SYDVKM. The length of the CDR3 is 18 residues. Unmatched junction bases numbered 6, after V lost 1 base and J lost 3 bases. CDR3 protein: CASSLLGQGAWHTGELFF. In nucleotides, the CDR3 is TGTGCCAGCAGTTTATTGGGACAGGGGGCTTGGCACACCGGGGAGCTGTTTTTT. Variable domain in full (rest from reference TRBV28 and TRBJ2-2): DVKVTQSSRYLVKRTGEKVFLECVQDMDHENMFWYRQDPGLGLRLIYFSYDVKMKEKGDIPEGYSVSREKKERFSLILESASTNQTSMYLCASSLLGQGAWHTGELFFGEGSRLTVL.

The chain combines TRBV5-4 with TRBJ1-2, with TRBD1 identical over 9 bases. The trim removed 4 bases at V and 4 bases at J, leaving 8 bases unmatched. Germline V lookup: CDR1 SGHNT, CDR2 YYREEE (reference sequence). The CDR3 totals 15 residues. For the CDR3, the DNA is TGTGCCAGCAGCGGCGGGACAGGGACCCCCTATGGCTACACCTTC. It is translated as CASSGGTGTPYGYTF.

The gene calls are TRBV5-1 and TRBJ1-3, with D perhaps matching TRBD1 (5 bases). Trimming took 3 bases from V and 3 from J, leaving 10 bases between them. Germline values: CDR1 SGHRS, CDR2 YFSETQ. The CDR3 runs to 14 residues. CDR3 DNA sequence: TGCGCCAGCAGCTACCAGGGAGGTGGAAACACCATATATTTT. It translates to CASSYQGGGNTIYF. Based on the CDR3 plus reference TRBV5-1 and TRBJ1-3, the full variable domain is KAGVTQTPRYLIKTRGQQVTLSCSPISGHRSVSWYQQTPGQGLQFLFEYFSETQRNKGNFPGRFSGRQFSNSRSEMNVSTLELGDSALYLCASSYQGGGNTIYFGEGSWLTVV.

This clone has just a few counts. The chain employs TRBV3-1 (or the pseudogene TRBV3-2) and TRBJ2-5; 8 bases are shared with TRBD1. The germline V gene encodes CDR1 LGHDT and CDR2 YNNKEL (reference sequence). CDR3 size: 15 residues. V shed 1 base, J shed 5 bases, and the junction held 6 bases outside the gene matches. CDR3 residues: CASSQGTGGGETQYF. In nucleotides, the CDR3 is TGTGCCAGCAGCCAAGGCACAGGGGGTGGGGAGACCCAGTACTTC.